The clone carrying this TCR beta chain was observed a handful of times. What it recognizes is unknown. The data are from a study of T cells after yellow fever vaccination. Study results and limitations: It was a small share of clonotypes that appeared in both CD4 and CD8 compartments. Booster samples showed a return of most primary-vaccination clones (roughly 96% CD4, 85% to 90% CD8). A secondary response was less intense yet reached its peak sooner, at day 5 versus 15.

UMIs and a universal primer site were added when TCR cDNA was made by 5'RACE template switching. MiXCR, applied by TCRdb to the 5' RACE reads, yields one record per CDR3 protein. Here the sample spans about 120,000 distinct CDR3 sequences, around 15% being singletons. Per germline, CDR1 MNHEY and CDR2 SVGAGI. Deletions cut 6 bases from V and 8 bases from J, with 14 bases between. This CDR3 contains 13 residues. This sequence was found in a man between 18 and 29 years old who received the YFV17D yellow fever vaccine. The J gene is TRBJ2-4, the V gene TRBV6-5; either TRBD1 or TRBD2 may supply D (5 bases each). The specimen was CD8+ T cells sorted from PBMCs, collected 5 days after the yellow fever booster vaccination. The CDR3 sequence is CASRSSRGHIQYF. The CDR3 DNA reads TGTGCCAGCAGATCCTCCCGGGGACACATTCAGTACTTC.